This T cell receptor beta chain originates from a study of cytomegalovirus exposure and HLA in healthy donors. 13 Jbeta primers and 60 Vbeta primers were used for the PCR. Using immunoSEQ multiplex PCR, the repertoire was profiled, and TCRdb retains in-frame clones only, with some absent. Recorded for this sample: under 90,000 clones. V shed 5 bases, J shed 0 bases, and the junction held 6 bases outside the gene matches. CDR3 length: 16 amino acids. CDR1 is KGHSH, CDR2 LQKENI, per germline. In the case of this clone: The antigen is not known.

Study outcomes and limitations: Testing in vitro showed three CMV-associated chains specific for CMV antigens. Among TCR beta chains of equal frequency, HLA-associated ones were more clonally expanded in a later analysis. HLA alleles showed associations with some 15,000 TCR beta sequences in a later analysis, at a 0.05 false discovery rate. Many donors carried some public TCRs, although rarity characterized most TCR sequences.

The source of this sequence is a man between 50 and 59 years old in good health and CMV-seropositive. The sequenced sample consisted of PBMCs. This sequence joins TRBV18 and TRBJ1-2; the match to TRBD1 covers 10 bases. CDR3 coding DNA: TGTGCCAGCTCATCGAAAGGACAGGGGGCTAACTATGGCTACACCTTC. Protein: CASSSKGQGANYGYTF.